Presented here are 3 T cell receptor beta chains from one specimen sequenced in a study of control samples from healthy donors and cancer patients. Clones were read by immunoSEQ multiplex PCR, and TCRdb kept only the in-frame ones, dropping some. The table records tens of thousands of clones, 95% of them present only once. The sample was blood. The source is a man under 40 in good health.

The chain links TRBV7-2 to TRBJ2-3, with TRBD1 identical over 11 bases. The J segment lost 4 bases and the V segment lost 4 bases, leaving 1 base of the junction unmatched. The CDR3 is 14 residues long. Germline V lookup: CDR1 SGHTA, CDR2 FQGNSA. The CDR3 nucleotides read TGTGCCAGCAGCTCGGGACAGGGGGCAGATACGCAGTATTTT. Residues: CASSSGQGADTQYF.

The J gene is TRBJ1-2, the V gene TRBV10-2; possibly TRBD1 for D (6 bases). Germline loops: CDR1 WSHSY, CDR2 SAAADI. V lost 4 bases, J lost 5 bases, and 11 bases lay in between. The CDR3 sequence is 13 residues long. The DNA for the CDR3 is TGCGCCAGCAGTGGTGGGGGCGTGTATGGCTACACCTTC. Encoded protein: CASSGGGVYGYTF.

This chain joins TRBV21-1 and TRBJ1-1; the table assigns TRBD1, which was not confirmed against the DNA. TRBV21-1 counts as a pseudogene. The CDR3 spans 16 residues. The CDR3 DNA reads TGTGCCAGCAGCAAAGTAAAGGGACAGAAGAACACTGAAGCTTTCTTT. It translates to CASSKVKGQKNTEAFF.